The 17 T cell receptor beta chains below come from one sample, sequenced in a study of CD8 T cells in ankylosing spondylitis. TCRdb re-called the 5' RACE reads through MiXCR, storing one row per CDR3 protein. The table records under 400,000 distinct CDR3 sequences, roughly 11% of them present only once. Sequencing input: blood, either unsorted or a sorted T cell fraction (not recorded which). The origin of the receptors is a female donor with ankylosing spondylitis or in good health (not recorded which).

The table lists this clonotype with many counts. The chain has TRBV29-1 and TRBJ2-3; 11 nucleotides agree with TRBD2. The CDR3 runs 14 residues. V was pared by 4 bases and J by 4 bases, with 4 bases of the junction left unmatched. Germline V lookup: CDR1 SQVTM, CDR2 ANQGSEA. The CDR3 nucleotides read TGCAGCGTTGGACTAGCGGGGAGGCCAGATACGCAGTATTTT. This translates into CSVGLAGRPDTQYF.

This clonotype was counted between two and nine times. The chain links TRBV7-9 to TRBJ2-5, with D hard to call. The germline V and J ends were trimmed by 1 base and 1 base, with 7 bases remaining between them. CDR1 SEHNR and CDR2 FQNEAQ come from the germline V gene (reference sequence). The CDR3 has 14 residues. The chain's CDR3 is CASSLGAAQETQYF. The DNA for the CDR3 is TGTGCCAGCAGCTTAGGGGCAGCCCAAGAGACCCAGTACTTC.

Ten or more counts support this clonotype. This chain uses TRBV20-1 with TRBJ1-2, with a weak D call TRBD1 (5 bases). The CDR3 contains 15 residues. Germline CDR1 and CDR2: DFQATT and SNEGSKA (reference sequence). Trimming stripped 3 bases from V and 0 bases from J, with 14 bases between. The CDR3 spells CSASPGRHSNYGYTF. In DNA, the CDR3 is TGCAGTGCTAGCCCAGGGCGGCATTCTAACTATGGCTACACCTTC.

The rearrangement uses TRBV29-1 and TRBJ1-2; TRBD1 agrees at 8 bases. The germline CDR1 and CDR2 sequences are SQVTM and ANQGSEA. There are 13 residues in the CDR3. V lost 6 bases to trimming and J lost 4 bases; unmatched junction nucleotides: 7. CDR3 protein: CSVGTGVGYGYTF. CDR3 nucleotides: TGCAGCGTGGGGACAGGAGTGGGCTATGGCTACACCTTC.

This clonotype came up a few times. This chain uses TRBV25-1 with TRBJ1-4; TRBD1 matches 10 bases. From germline, CDR1 is MGHDK and CDR2 SYGVNS. This CDR3 contains 15 residues. Unmatched junction bases numbered 6, after V lost 3 bases and J lost 8 bases. CDR3 in DNA: TGTGCCAGCAGTGAGGCCGGGACAGGGGCCGAAAAACTGTTTTTT. Amino acids: CASSEAGTGAEKLFF.

At least ten counts were recorded for this clonotype. CDR3 nucleotides: TGCGCCAGCAGCCAAGGTTGGGGGCAGAATGGCTACGAGCAGTACTTC. Protein sequence: CASSQGWGQNGYEQYF. The chain recombines TRBV4-1 with TRBJ2-7; D perhaps matches TRBD1 (6 bases). Germline V lookup: CDR1 MGHRA, CDR2 YSYEKL. The V end was cut by 1 base, the J end by 3 bases, with 16 bases between. This CDR3 comprises 16 residues.

This clonotype showed up just a few times. Written as DNA, the CDR3 is TGTGCCAGCAGCTTCTGGGGGGAGCCCCAGCATTTT. Translated: CASSFWGEPQHF. The chain combines TRBV7-9 with TRBJ1-5; D may be TRBD1 (5 bases). The V end lost 3 bases, the J end lost 8 bases, and 8 bases lay between the germline ends. From germline, CDR1 is SEHNR and CDR2 FQNEAQ (reference sequence). The CDR3 loop spans 12 amino acids.

On this clonotype itself: A read error may produce the germline difference seen at one junction end. The chain couples TRBV7-9 to TRBJ1-1; D possibly corresponds to TRBD1 (6 bases). From germline, CDR1 is SEHNR and CDR2 FQNEAQ (reference sequence). The CDR3 is 16 amino acids. The CDR3 here is CAGSYFRTGQNTEAFF. The CDR3 bases are TGTGCCGGCAGCTACTTCAGAACAGGGCAGAACACTGAAGCTTTCTTT.

This clonotype appeared many times. CDR3 bases: TGTGCCAGCAGTTTGATAAGGGAGGGGGCGGCCAAAAACATTCAGTACTTC. Amino acid sequence: CASSLIREGAAKNIQYF. The chain carries TRBV28 and TRBJ2-4; D is possibly TRBD1 or TRBD2 (7 bases each). CDR1 and CDR2 (germline): MDHEN, SYDVKM. The length of the CDR3 is 17 residues. Trimming cost V 3 bases and J 1 base, with 16 bases left between them.

This clonotype was counted many times. The V call is TRBV7-2, the J call TRBJ2-1; D may be TRBD1 (5 bases). CDR1 is SGHTA, CDR2 FQGNSA, per germline. CDR3 length: 13 residues. Between the trimmed V and J ends, which lost 2 bases and 8 bases, there was a span of 10 bases. Here the CDR3 reads CASSLRGTHEQFF. DNA for the CDR3: TGTGCCAGCAGCTTAAGGGGCACCCATGAGCAGTTCTTC.

This clonotype occurred a few times. The CDR3 DNA reads as TGTGCCAGCAGCTCCCTCGCGGGACAGAGTTTCTCCTACGAGCAGTACTTC. Its protein product is CASSSLAGQSFSYEQYF. The gene calls are TRBV7-2 and TRBJ2-7, with D maybe TRBD1 (7 bases). V was shortened by 4 bases and J by 0 bases, with 19 bases between the two germline ends. The CDR3 totals 17 residues. CDR1 and CDR2 from the germline V gene are SGHTA and FQGNSA.

There are a few counts of this clonotype. The J gene is TRBJ1-4, the V gene TRBV5-1; 7 bases fit TRBD1. Germline CDR1 reads SGHRS; CDR2 reads YFSETQ. The CDR3 is made up of 14 amino acids. The junction had 9 bases not matched to a gene; V was cut back by 5 bases and J by 8 bases. For the CDR3, the DNA is TGCGCCAGCAGATCCGGGCAGGGGGAAGAAAAACTGTTTTTT. Its protein product is CASRSGQGEEKLFF. Full variable domain (remainder filled in from reference TRBV5-1 and TRBJ1-4): KAGVTQTPRYLIKTRGQQVTLSCSPISGHRSVSWYQQTPGQGLQFLFEYFSETQRNKGNFPGRFSGRQFSNSRSEMNVSTLELGDSALYLCASRSGQGEEKLFFGSGTQLSVL.

This clonotype was recorded at least ten times. This chain links TRBV29-1 with TRBJ2-3, with D uncertain. CDR3 length: 12 amino acids. Trimming removed 6 bases from V and 3 bases from J, with 10 bases in between. Looked up from germline, CDR1 is SQVTM and CDR2 is ANQGSEA. This chain's CDR3 is CSVTVETDTQYF. For the CDR3, the DNA is TGCAGCGTAACCGTTGAAACAGATACGCAGTATTTT.

This clonotype has a handful of counts. The rearrangement links TRBV7-2 to TRBJ2-4; the D is unclear. Trimming removed 5 bases from V and 6 bases from J, with 14 bases in between. Germline-derived CDR1 and CDR2 are SGHTA and FQGNSA. CDR3 size: 14 residues. This CDR3 reads CASSTSFDGNIQYF. The CDR3 DNA reads TGTGCCAGCAGCACAAGCTTCGACGGAAACATTCAGTACTTC.

At least ten counts were recorded for this clonotype. V and J are TRBV25-1 and TRBJ1-1; 8 positions agree with TRBD1. The CDR3 length is 13 residues. J gave up 8 bases and V 5 bases, and 7 bases lay outside the gene matches. Germline V lookup: CDR1 MGHDK, CDR2 SYGVNS. The CDR3 DNA follows: TGTGCCAGCAGTACCGCTGGACAGGGAGAAGCTTTCTTT. Amino acids: CASSTAGQGEAFF.

The gene calls are TRBV7-8 and TRBJ2-1; D might be TRBD1 or TRBD2, each matching 6 bases. Trimming took off 5 bases at V and 5 bases at J, with 22 bases between the two ends. The CDR3 has 17 amino acids. Germline CDR1 and CDR2: SGHVS and FQNEAQ. CDR3 amino acids: CASSRRGRGFQDNEQFF. The CDR3, as DNA: TGTGCCAGCAGCCGCCGGGGGCGGGGTTTCCAAGACAATGAGCAGTTCTTC.

J is TRBJ1-2 and V is TRBV20-1; 9 bases are shared with TRBD1. The J segment lost 3 bases and the V segment lost 1 base, leaving 9 bases of the junction unmatched. Germline CDR1 reads DFQATT; CDR2 reads SNEGSKA (reference sequence). The CDR3 runs to 16 residues. The CDR3 spells CSARVILGQGYYGYTF. The CDR3, as DNA: TGCAGTGCTAGAGTTATTTTGGGACAGGGTTACTATGGCTACACCTTC.